Below, one TCR beta chain is given with its context. The source of the sample is a study of blood T cell repertoires in COVID-19. Study at large: There were acute and convalescent COVID-19 samples, and they came from the United States, Italy and Spain. PBMCs, B-cell-depleted T cells, or T cells provided the cDNA or gDNA that made up the material.

The authors' processing: Reference gene primer amplification gave estimated nucleated cell counts. Clones were sequenced by immunoSEQ multiplex PCR, and TCRdb holds only the in-frame ones, with some missing. The V and J calls and clone size are taken from that table; D and trimming were inferred from the DNA. The sample consists of tens of thousands of clones, about 90% of them appearing once. The germline V and J ends were trimmed by 3 bases and 4 bases, with 5 bases remaining between them. The CDR3 has 12 residues. The sample comprised peripheral blood. This chain uses TRBV12-3 or TRBV12-4 with TRBJ2-3; D remains ambiguous. This receptor was taken from a human donor in a cohort sampled during active COVID-19. CDR3 amino acids: CASSFSADTQYF. CDR3 in DNA: TGTGCCAGCAGTTTCTCTGCAGATACGCAGTATTTT.